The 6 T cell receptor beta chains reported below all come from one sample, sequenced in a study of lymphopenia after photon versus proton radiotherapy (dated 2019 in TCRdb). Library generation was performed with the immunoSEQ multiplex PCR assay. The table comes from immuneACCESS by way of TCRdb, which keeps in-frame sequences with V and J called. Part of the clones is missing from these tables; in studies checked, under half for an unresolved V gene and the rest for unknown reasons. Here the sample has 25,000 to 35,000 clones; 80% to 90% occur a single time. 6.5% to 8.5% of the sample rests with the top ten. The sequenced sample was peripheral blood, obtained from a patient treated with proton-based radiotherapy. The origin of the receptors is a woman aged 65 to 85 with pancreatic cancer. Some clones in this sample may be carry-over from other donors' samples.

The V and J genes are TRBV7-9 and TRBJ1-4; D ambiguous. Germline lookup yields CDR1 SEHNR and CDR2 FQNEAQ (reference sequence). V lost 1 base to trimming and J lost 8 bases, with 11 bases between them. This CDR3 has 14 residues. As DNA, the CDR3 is TGTGCCAGCAGCTTAGGCGGCTTCGGCGAAAAACTGTTTTTT. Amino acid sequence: CASSLGGFGEKLFF. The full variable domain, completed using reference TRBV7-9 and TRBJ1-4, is DTGVSQNPRHKITKRGQNVTFRCDPISEHNRLYWYRQTLGQGPEFLTYFQNEAQLEKSRLLSDRFSAERPKGSFSTLEIQRTEQGDSAMYLCASSLGGFGEKLFFGSGTQLSVL.

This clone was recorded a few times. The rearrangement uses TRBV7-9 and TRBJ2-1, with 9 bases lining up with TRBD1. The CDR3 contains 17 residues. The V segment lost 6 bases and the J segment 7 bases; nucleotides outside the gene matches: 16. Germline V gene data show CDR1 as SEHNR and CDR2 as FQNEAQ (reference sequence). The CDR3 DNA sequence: TGTGCCAGCAGTTACCCGGGACAGGGAATACAAGGGAATGAGCAGTTCTTC. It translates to CASSYPGQGIQGNEQFF.

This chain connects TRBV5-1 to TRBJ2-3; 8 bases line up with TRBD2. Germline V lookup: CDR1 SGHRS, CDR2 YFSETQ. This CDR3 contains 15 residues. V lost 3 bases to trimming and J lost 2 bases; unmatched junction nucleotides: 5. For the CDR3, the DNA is TGCGCCAGCAGCTCCGAAGCGGGAGTCACAGATACGCAGTATTTT. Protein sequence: CASSSEAGVTDTQYF.

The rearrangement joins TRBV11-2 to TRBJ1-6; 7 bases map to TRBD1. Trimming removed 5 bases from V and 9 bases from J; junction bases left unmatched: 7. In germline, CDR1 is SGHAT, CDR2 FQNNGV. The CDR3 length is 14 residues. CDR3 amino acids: CASSLTGVGSPLHF. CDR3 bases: TGTGCCAGCAGCCTAACAGGGGTGGGTTCACCCCTCCACTTT.

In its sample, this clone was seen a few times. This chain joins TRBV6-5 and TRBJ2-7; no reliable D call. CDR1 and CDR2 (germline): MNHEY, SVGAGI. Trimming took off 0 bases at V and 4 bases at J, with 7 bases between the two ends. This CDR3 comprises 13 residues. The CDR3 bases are TGTGCCAGCAGTTACTCGGCAGGATACGAGCAGTACTTC. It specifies CASSYSAGYEQYF.

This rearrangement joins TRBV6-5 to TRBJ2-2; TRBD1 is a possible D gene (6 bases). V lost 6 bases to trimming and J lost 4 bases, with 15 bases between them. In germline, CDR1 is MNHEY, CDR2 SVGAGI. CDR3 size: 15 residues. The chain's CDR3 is CASSPRGGSTGELFF. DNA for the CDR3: TGTGCCAGCAGCCCACGAGGGGGTTCCACCGGGGAGCTGTTTTTT.